This is a list of T cell receptor beta chains from one sample in a study of Ad26.COV2.S vaccination and SARS-CoV-2 variants. Sequencing used immunoSEQ multiplex PCR; TCRdb keeps in-frame clones, though not all of them. The sample holds some 460,000 clones; 89% are singletons and the top ten take 1.7%. The specimen was peripheral blood, collected in a trial of Ad26.COV2.S vaccine versus placebo. Receptors originate from a person aged 18-60 years who received the Ad26.COV2.S COVID-19 vaccine or a placebo. Each CDR3 is given with its conserved first and last residue. D genes are given only for firm matches. Only some rows state a clone size, as once, few, many or a class for expanded clones.

clone_size j_call d_call v_call cdr3_nt cdr3_aa
. TRBJ1-1 . TRBV12-3/TRBV12-4 TGTGCCAGCAGCTCCGGGAACACTGAAGCTTTCTTT CASSSGNTEAFF
. TRBJ1-5 . TRBV2 TGTGCCAGCACGGGCGTGGCGGCGAATCAGCCCCAGCATTTT CASTGVAANQPQHF
. TRBJ1-1 TRBD1 TRBV5-1 TGCGCCAGCAGCTTGGCCAAGGGGGCGCTCACTGAAGCTTTCTTT CASSLAKGALTEAFF
. TRBJ2-1 TRBD2 TRBV27 TGTGCCAGCAGTTTATTCAAGACTAGCGGGAGGATGGGTGGTGAGCAGTTCTTC CASSLFKTSGRMGGEQFF
. TRBJ1-4 . TRBV28 TGTGCCAGCAGTTTGGGGCAGGGAAAGGGTGAAAAACTGTTTTTT CASSLGQGKGEKLFF
. TRBJ1-2 TRBD1 TRBV2 TGTGCCAGCAGGGGACAGGGGGGAGGCTACACCTTC CASRGQGGGYTF
. TRBJ1-2 . TRBV19 TGTGCCAGTAGTATCTACTATGGCTACACCTTC CASSIYYGYTF
. TRBJ1-1 TRBD1 TRBV7-2 TGTGCCAGCAGCCCCAGGGGGGTCACTGAAGCTTTCTTT CASSPRGVTEAFF
. TRBJ1-2 . TRBV7-2 TGTGCCAGCAGCTTAGGGGACGGCTATGGCTACACCTTC CASSLGDGYGYTF
once TRBJ1-6 . TRBV6-6 TGTGCCAGCAGTTACCAAGGCGTTTATAATTCACCCCTCCACTTT CASSYQGVYNSPLHF
. TRBJ1-2 TRBD1 TRBV6-6 TGTGCCAGCAGCGACAGGGGGGACTATGGCTACACCTTC CASSDRGDYGYTF
. TRBJ2-7 . TRBV18 TGTGCCAGCTCTCCGGACTACGAGCAGTACTTC CASSPDYEQYF
. TRBJ2-3 . TRBV19 TGTGCCAGTAGCCATCAGGGGAGGGGCACAGATACGCAGTATTTT CASSHQGRGTDTQYF
once TRBJ1-1 . TRBV6-5 TGTGCCATCCTTATCGGGGGTCCAAACCTCCCTGAAGCTTTCTTT CAILIGGPNLPEAFF
. TRBJ1-2 . TRBV20-1 TGCAGTGCTAGTCCCCCGGGGTTCGGCGGCTACACCTTC CSASPPGFGGYTF
. TRBJ2-1 . TRBV19 TGTGCCAGTTACGGGGGCTACAATGAGCAGTTCTTC CASYGGYNEQFF
. TRBJ2-3 . TRBV7-9 TGTGCCAGCAGCTTAAGGGTGTGGAACACAGATACGCAGTATTTT CASSLRVWNTDTQYF
. TRBJ2-7 TRBD1 TRBV28 TGTGCCAGCAGTTTATTAACCGGGACAGGGGGCTACGAGCAGTACTTC CASSLLTGTGGYEQYF
. TRBJ2-3 . TRBV3-1/TRBV3-2 TGTGCCAGCAGCCTCAGGGCTATGACTGGAGGAAGCACAGATACGCAGTATTTT CASSLRAMTGGSTDTQYF
. TRBJ2-7 . TRBV2 TGTGCCAGCAATTACTTAGCGGCCCTAGGATACGAGCAGTACTTC CASNYLAALGYEQYF
. TRBJ2-7 . TRBV6-2/TRBV6-3 TGTGCCAGCAGTTACTCGGGATCCCCAGGGGATAATGAGCAGTACTTC CASSYSGSPGDNEQYF
. TRBJ2-1 TRBD1 TRBV28 TGTGCCAGCAGTTTAACCGGGACAGGCATCAATGAGCAGTTCTTC CASSLTGTGINEQFF
. TRBJ1-2 . TRBV27 TGTGCCAGCAGTCGTCGAGGGGATCTCTATGGCTACACCTTC CASSRRGDLYGYTF
. TRBJ2-1 . TRBV3-1/TRBV3-2 TGTGCCAGCAGCGGAGGTATGTACAATGAGCAGTTCTTC CASSGGMYNEQFF
. TRBJ1-2 . TRBV30 TGTGCCTGGATAGCCGATGGGGGCTATGGCTACACCTTC CAWIADGGYGYTF
. TRBJ2-3 . TRBV7-2 TGTGCCAGCAGCTCCGGGACCTATTACACAGATACGCAGTATTTT CASSSGTYYTDTQYF
. TRBJ1-2 . TRBV29-1 TGCAGCGTTGACGTTTTAGGGGCAGGGACGGGCTATGGCTACACCTTC CSVDVLGAGTGYGYTF
. TRBJ2-3 . TRBV11-2 TGTGCCAGCAGCTTAGGAGGTGGTAGTGCAGATACGCAGTATTTT CASSLGGGSADTQYF
. TRBJ2-5 TRBD2 TRBV7-2 TGTGCCAGCAGCTTAGTAGCGGGGGAGGAAGAGACCCAGTACTTC CASSLVAGEEETQYF
. TRBJ2-7 TRBD1 TRBV7-9 TGTGCCAGCAGCGATACCGGGACAGGGTCCTACGAGCAGTACTTC CASSDTGTGSYEQYF
. TRBJ2-7 . TRBV6-1 TGTGCCAGCAGTGGCGGCCGGGACTCCCCGTTTTACGAGCAGTACTTC CASSGGRDSPFYEQYF
few TRBJ2-7 . TRBV27 TGTGCCAGCAAAACGGGACGGAGCTCCTACGAGCAGTACTTC CASKTGRSSYEQYF
. TRBJ1-5 . TRBV28 TGTGCCAGCATCCCCGGGGGGGATAGCAATCAGCCCCAGCATTTT CASIPGGDSNQPQHF
. TRBJ1-6 . TRBV11-3 TGTGCCAGCAGCATAGATGGACGGCCTAATTCACCCCTCCACTTT CASSIDGRPNSPLHF
. TRBJ1-4 TRBD1 TRBV25-1 TGTGCCAGCAGTGGTACAGGGGGCGCCACTAATGAAAAACTGTTTTTT CASSGTGGATNEKLFF
. TRBJ2-1 . TRBV30 TGTGCCTGGAGTCGAGGCCCCTATTCCGGGACTGGAAACAATGAGCAGTTCTTC CAWSRGPYSGTGNNEQFF
. TRBJ2-5 . TRBV5-1 TGCGCCAGCAGCGTGGGAGCCTCGGTAGAGACCCAGTACTTC CASSVGASVETQYF
. TRBJ2-7 . TRBV10-1 TGCGCCAGCAGTGAGTCGCCGGGACCTTGGGGCGAGCAGTACTTC CASSESPGPWGEQYF
. TRBJ1-3 . TRBV5-1 TGCGCCAGCAGCTTGGCCCCAGGGAATGGAAACACCATATATTTT CASSLAPGNGNTIYF
. TRBJ2-2 . TRBV7-9 TGTGCCAGCAGCTTAGGGGTAGTAACGAACACCGGGGAGCTGTTTTTT CASSLGVVTNTGELFF
. TRBJ1-2 TRBD1 TRBV10-3 TGTGCCATCAGCCCGGGACAGGGTAAATATGGCTACACCTTC CAISPGQGKYGYTF
. TRBJ2-3 TRBD1 TRBV7-9 TGTGCCAGCAGCTCCGGGACAGGGGGATTTAGGGTAGATACGCAGTATTTT CASSSGTGGFRVDTQYF
few TRBJ1-5 . TRBV28 TGTGCCAGCAGGTCGCATCAGCCCCAGCATTTT CASRSHQPQHF